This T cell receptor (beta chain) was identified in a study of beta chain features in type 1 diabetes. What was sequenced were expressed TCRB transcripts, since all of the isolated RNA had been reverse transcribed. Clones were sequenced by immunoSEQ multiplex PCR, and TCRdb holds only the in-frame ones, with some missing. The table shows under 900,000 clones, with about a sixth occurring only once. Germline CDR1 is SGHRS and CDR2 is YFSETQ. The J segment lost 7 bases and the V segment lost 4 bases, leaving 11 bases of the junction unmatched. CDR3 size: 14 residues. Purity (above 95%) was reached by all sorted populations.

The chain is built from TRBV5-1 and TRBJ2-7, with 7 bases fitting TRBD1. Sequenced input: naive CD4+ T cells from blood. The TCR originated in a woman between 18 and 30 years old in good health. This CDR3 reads CASSDTGAPREQYF. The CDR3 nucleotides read TGCGCCAGCAGCGATACAGGGGCCCCAAGGGAGCAGTACTTC.